The clone carrying this TCR beta chain was observed a handful of times. This CDR3 has 17 amino acids. With V trimmed by 2 bases and J by 6 bases, 11 bases remained unmatched. The germline CDR1 and CDR2 sequences are MGHDK and SYGVNS. These data originate in a study of T-cell reconstitution after alpha-beta-depleted transplantation in children. This sample's TCRbeta library carried unique molecular identifier barcodes. Using its own MiXCR run on the PCR reads, TCRdb lists one record per CDR3 protein. The repertoire holds nearly 400,000 distinct CDR3 sequences, around 20% seen once, with 3.8% in the top ten.

The chain joins TRBV25-1 to TRBJ2-3, with TRBD2 matching over 10 bases. The sample here was PBMCs from the stem cell graft donor, taken from the stem cell graft. The clonotype was recovered from a human donor who donated a stem cell graft to a child with acute myeloid leukemia. The CDR3 region has the DNA TGTGCCAGCAGTGAAAATGCTAGCGGGAGAGGTACGGATACGCAGTATTTT. Protein sequence: CASSENASGRGTDTQYF.